The rows below give T cell receptor beta chains drawn from one sample of a study of CD8 T cells in ankylosing spondylitis. Via MiXCR, TCRdb re-called the 5' RACE reads, giving one row per CDR3 protein. The table lists some 140,000 distinct CDR3 sequences, more than 5.5% of them singletons. Sequences were obtained from blood, either unsorted or a sorted T cell fraction (not recorded which). These receptors originate from a female donor with ankylosing spondylitis or in good health (not recorded which). Each CDR3 is given with its conserved first and last residue. D genes are given only for firm matches. Rows may omit the clone size; those that give it use once, few, many or a size class.

v_call: TRBV7-8; clone_size: many; j_call: TRBJ2-7; d_call: NA; cdr3_nt: TGTGCCACCCGATCGCCACCTTCGGAGCAGTACTTC; cdr3_aa: CATRSPPSEQYF
v_call: TRBV9; clone_size: once; j_call: TRBJ2-7; d_call: NA; cdr3_nt: TGTGCCAGCAGCGTGCTGGAGGACCAGCAGTACTTC; cdr3_aa: CASSVLEDQQYF
v_call: TRBV20-1; clone_size: many; j_call: TRBJ2-3; d_call: NA; cdr3_nt: TGCAGTGCTAGAGATGGGGCGGGGTGGCCGGGGGAGACAGATACGCAGTATTTT; cdr3_aa: CSARDGAGWPGETDTQYF
v_call: TRBV7-9; clone_size: many; j_call: TRBJ1-4; d_call: NA; cdr3_nt: TGTGCCAGCAGCCCCAGCTCGGGCTATGAAAAACTGTTTTTT; cdr3_aa: CASSPSSGYEKLFF
v_call: TRBV28; clone_size: few; j_call: TRBJ1-4; d_call: NA; cdr3_nt: TGTGCCAGCAGTTCGCAGGGTTTTCCTAATGAAAAACTGTTTTTT; cdr3_aa: CASSSQGFPNEKLFF
v_call: TRBV4-1; clone_size: many; j_call: TRBJ2-3; d_call: NA; cdr3_nt: TGCGCCAGCAGCCATCCCGGTTCTCGTGATACGCAGTATTTT; cdr3_aa: CASSHPGSRDTQYF
v_call: TRBV7-9; clone_size: few; j_call: TRBJ2-2; d_call: NA; cdr3_nt: TGTGCCAGCAGCCCAGGGACAAGGAACACCGGGGAGCTGTTTTTT; cdr3_aa: CASSPGTRNTGELFF
v_call: TRBV28; clone_size: many; j_call: TRBJ1-5; d_call: TRBD1; cdr3_nt: TGTGCCAGCAGGGACAGGGGGCGAGGCAATCAGCCCCAGCATTTT; cdr3_aa: CASRDRGRGNQPQHF
v_call: TRBV6-1; clone_size: many; j_call: TRBJ1-1; d_call: NA; cdr3_nt: TGTGCCAGCAGTGGGATAAGGAGCACTGAAGCTTTCTTT; cdr3_aa: CASSGIRSTEAFF
v_call: TRBV6-2/TRBV6-3; clone_size: many; j_call: TRBJ1-1; d_call: NA; cdr3_nt: TGTGCCAGCAGTCTCGCCGGTGGTTCGGTAGGCTTT; cdr3_aa: CASSLAGGSVGF
v_call: TRBV10-3; clone_size: many; j_call: TRBJ2-5; d_call: NA; cdr3_nt: TGTGCCACCCACGCGGCGGGGCAAGAGACCCAGTACTTC; cdr3_aa: CATHAAGQETQYF
v_call: TRBV5-1; clone_size: many; j_call: TRBJ1-6; d_call: TRBD1; cdr3_nt: TGCGCCAGCAGCTACGGGACAGGGCCTTCACCCCTCCACTTT; cdr3_aa: CASSYGTGPSPLHF
v_call: TRBV12-3/TRBV12-4; clone_size: many; j_call: TRBJ2-7; d_call: NA; cdr3_nt: TGTGCCAGCAGTTTTCAGGTCTACGAGCAGTACTTC; cdr3_aa: CASSFQVYEQYF
v_call: TRBV5-1; clone_size: many; j_call: TRBJ2-7; d_call: NA; cdr3_nt: TGCGCCAGCAGCCCCCTCGGGCGGTTCGGGGACGAGCAGTACTTC; cdr3_aa: CASSPLGRFGDEQYF
v_call: TRBV27; clone_size: many; j_call: TRBJ1-1; d_call: NA; cdr3_nt: TGTGCCAGCAGTCCTGAAAGTCGGCCGAACACTGAAGCTTTCTTT; cdr3_aa: CASSPESRPNTEAFF
v_call: TRBV20-1; clone_size: many; j_call: TRBJ2-3; d_call: NA; cdr3_nt: TGCAGTGCCCCATCACTAGTAGTCGCAGATACGCAGTATTTT; cdr3_aa: CSAPSLVVADTQYF
v_call: TRBV12-3/TRBV12-4; clone_size: once; j_call: TRBJ1-4; d_call: TRBD1; cdr3_nt: TGTGCCAGCAGTTTGGGACAGGGGGAAGGAAAACTGTTTTTT; cdr3_aa: CASSLGQGEGKLFF
v_call: TRBV13; clone_size: NA; j_call: TRBJ2-5; d_call: NA; cdr3_nt: TGTGCCAGCAGCCCCCCGTCCCAGGAAGAGACCCAGTACTTC; cdr3_aa: CASSPPSQEETQYF
v_call: TRBV4-2; clone_size: many; j_call: TRBJ1-2; d_call: TRBD1; cdr3_nt: TGTGCCAGCAGCCCTGACAGGGGCTCTAACTATGGCTACACCTTC; cdr3_aa: CASSPDRGSNYGYTF
v_call: TRBV18; clone_size: NA; j_call: TRBJ1-3; d_call: NA; cdr3_nt: TGTGCCAGCTCACCCGGGATCGGCTTTTCTGGAAACACCATATATTTT; cdr3_aa: CASSPGIGFSGNTIYF
v_call: TRBV5-1; clone_size: many; j_call: TRBJ2-1; d_call: NA; cdr3_nt: TGCGCCAGCAGCTTGGCCATCGGAAACAATGAGCAGTTCTTC; cdr3_aa: CASSLAIGNNEQFF
v_call: TRBV20-1; clone_size: few; j_call: TRBJ1-2; d_call: NA; cdr3_nt: TGCTGTGCTACTCTGGGGGGACACATAGGTACAAACTATGGCTACACCTTC; cdr3_aa: CCATLGGHIGTNYGYTF
v_call: TRBV20-1; clone_size: NA; j_call: TRBJ1-4; d_call: NA; cdr3_nt: TGCAGTGCTAGTGGACAGCGCGGGGTATCTAATGAAAAACTGTTTTTT; cdr3_aa: CSASGQRGVSNEKLFF
v_call: TRBV15; clone_size: many; j_call: TRBJ1-5; d_call: NA; cdr3_nt: TGTGCCACCAGCAGAGATCGAGTTGGTCAGCCCCAGCATTTT; cdr3_aa: CATSRDRVGQPQHF
v_call: TRBV29-1; clone_size: many; j_call: TRBJ2-2; d_call: NA; cdr3_nt: TGCAGCGTTCTCGGTGCCGGGGAGCTGTTTTTT; cdr3_aa: CSVLGAGELFF
v_call: TRBV11-2; clone_size: NA; j_call: TRBJ2-1; d_call: TRBD2; cdr3_nt: TGTGCCAGCAGCCTCTACGGGGGGGGGGGCAGCGATGAGCAGTTCTTC; cdr3_aa: CASSLYGGGGSDEQFF
v_call: TRBV12-3/TRBV12-4; clone_size: NA; j_call: TRBJ2-7; d_call: NA; cdr3_nt: TGTGCCAGCAGTCAATACGACGAGCAGTACTTC; cdr3_aa: CASSQYDEQYF
v_call: TRBV15; clone_size: many; j_call: TRBJ1-3; d_call: NA; cdr3_nt: TGTGCCACCAGCAGTCAAGTCGGGTTTGGAAACACCATATATTTT; cdr3_aa: CATSSQVGFGNTIYF
v_call: TRBV2; clone_size: many; j_call: TRBJ1-5; d_call: TRBD1; cdr3_nt: TGTGCCAGCAGTTTGGACAGGAATCAGCCCCAGCATTTT; cdr3_aa: CASSLDRNQPQHF
v_call: TRBV2; clone_size: many; j_call: TRBJ1-2; d_call: NA; cdr3_nt: TGTGCCAGCAGTGATGGCAGGGGCTATGGCTACACCTTC; cdr3_aa: CASSDGRGYGYTF
v_call: TRBV12-3/TRBV12-4; clone_size: many; j_call: TRBJ2-7; d_call: TRBD1; cdr3_nt: TGTGCCAGCCGCCCAGGGGGTTCGGCCTACGAGCAGTACTTC; cdr3_aa: CASRPGGSAYEQYF
v_call: TRBV20-1; clone_size: many; j_call: TRBJ1-5; d_call: TRBD1; cdr3_nt: TGCAGTGTAAGGACAGGGGGACAGCCCCAGCATTTT; cdr3_aa: CSVRTGGQPQHF
v_call: TRBV4-1; clone_size: many; j_call: TRBJ1-6; d_call: TRBD1; cdr3_nt: TGCGCCAGCAGCCCTTTCCCGGGACAGGGGACCTATTCACCCCTCCACTTT; cdr3_aa: CASSPFPGQGTYSPLHF
v_call: TRBV28; clone_size: NA; j_call: TRBJ1-5; d_call: NA; cdr3_nt: TGTGCCAGCAGTTTGGGACAAAGCAATCAGCCCCAGCATTTT; cdr3_aa: CASSLGQSNQPQHF
v_call: TRBV29-1; clone_size: many; j_call: TRBJ2-1; d_call: NA; cdr3_nt: TGCAGCGTTGATTTTTTGGGGGGTCTTTCCAATGAGCAGTTCTTC; cdr3_aa: CSVDFLGGLSNEQFF
v_call: TRBV6-1; clone_size: many; j_call: TRBJ1-2; d_call: NA; cdr3_nt: TGTGCCAGCAGTGAACGCCCCACCTATGGCTACACCTTC; cdr3_aa: CASSERPTYGYTF
v_call: TRBV9; clone_size: many; j_call: TRBJ2-2; d_call: NA; cdr3_nt: TGTGCCAGCAGCTTGGACTGGAACACCGGGGAGCTGTTTTTT; cdr3_aa: CASSLDWNTGELFF
v_call: TRBV12-3/TRBV12-4; clone_size: many; j_call: TRBJ1-1; d_call: TRBD1; cdr3_nt: TGTGCCAGCAGGGGACAGGGAGGGACTGAAGCTTTCTTT; cdr3_aa: CASRGQGGTEAFF
v_call: TRBV14; clone_size: NA; j_call: TRBJ2-2; d_call: TRBD1; cdr3_nt: TGCGCCAGCAGCCACATAGGACAGGCTGGGACCGCGGAGCTGTTTTTT; cdr3_aa: CASSHIGQAGTAELFF
v_call: TRBV6-1; clone_size: many; j_call: TRBJ1-2; d_call: NA; cdr3_nt: TGTGCCAGCAGTGACCCTCGGACAATTACTACTTATGGCTACACCTTC; cdr3_aa: CASSDPRTITTYGYTF
v_call: TRBV20-1; clone_size: few; j_call: TRBJ1-4; d_call: TRBD1; cdr3_nt: TGCAGTGCCACCGGGACAGGGTATGAAAAACTGTTTTTT; cdr3_aa: CSATGTGYEKLFF
v_call: TRBV20-1; clone_size: many; j_call: TRBJ1-1; d_call: NA; cdr3_nt: TGCAGTGTTACCCCAGGGATGAACACTGAAGCTTTCTTT; cdr3_aa: CSVTPGMNTEAFF
v_call: TRBV7-9; clone_size: many; j_call: TRBJ1-6; d_call: TRBD1; cdr3_nt: TGTGCCAGCAGCTGGACAGGGGGCTGGGGTAATTCACCCCTCCACTTT; cdr3_aa: CASSWTGGWGNSPLHF
v_call: TRBV28; clone_size: many; j_call: TRBJ2-7; d_call: NA; cdr3_nt: TGTGCCAGCACAGCTGGGGGATACGAGCAGTACTTC; cdr3_aa: CASTAGGYEQYF
v_call: TRBV4-3; clone_size: NA; j_call: TRBJ2-7; d_call: TRBD1; cdr3_nt: TGCGCCAGCAGCCAAGATTTGAACAGGGGGCGAGATGAGCAGTACTTC; cdr3_aa: CASSQDLNRGRDEQYF
v_call: TRBV4-2; clone_size: many; j_call: TRBJ2-3; d_call: TRBD2; cdr3_nt: TGTGCCAGCAGCCAAGATTTGGCAGCGGGGGGCACAGATACGCAGTATTTT; cdr3_aa: CASSQDLAAGGTDTQYF
v_call: TRBV7-2; clone_size: many; j_call: TRBJ1-5; d_call: NA; cdr3_nt: TGTGCCAGCAGCCCCATTGCGGGTAATAGCAATCAGCCCCAGCATTTT; cdr3_aa: CASSPIAGNSNQPQHF
v_call: TRBV12-3/TRBV12-4; clone_size: many; j_call: TRBJ2-7; d_call: TRBD1; cdr3_nt: TGTGCCAGCAGTTTAGTACAGGGGGCCTACGAGCAGTACTTC; cdr3_aa: CASSLVQGAYEQYF
v_call: TRBV7-9; clone_size: few; j_call: TRBJ2-7; d_call: TRBD1; cdr3_nt: TGTGCCAGCAGCTTATGGCCGGGGACAGGAAAGGTTACCGAGCAGTACTTC; cdr3_aa: CASSLWPGTGKVTEQYF
v_call: TRBV30; clone_size: many; j_call: TRBJ1-1; d_call: NA; cdr3_nt: TGTGCCTGGAGCCCATTAACAGGGAAGAACACTGAAGCTTTCTTT; cdr3_aa: CAWSPLTGKNTEAFF
v_call: TRBV14; clone_size: NA; j_call: TRBJ2-2; d_call: NA; cdr3_nt: TGTGCCAGCAGCCATACGAGGATTCACACCGGGGAGCTGTTTTTT; cdr3_aa: CASSHTRIHTGELFF
v_call: TRBV28; clone_size: many; j_call: TRBJ2-7; d_call: NA; cdr3_nt: TGTGCCAGCAGTCGACTCGACTCCTACGAGCAGTACTTC; cdr3_aa: CASSRLDSYEQYF
v_call: TRBV27; clone_size: many; j_call: TRBJ2-7; d_call: NA; cdr3_nt: TGTGCCAGCAGTCCTTCACGGGGGCCCTACGAGCAGTACTTC; cdr3_aa: CASSPSRGPYEQYF
v_call: TRBV28; clone_size: NA; j_call: TRBJ2-7; d_call: TRBD1; cdr3_nt: TGTGCCAGCAGACCCTCAGGGGGCAGGGACTCCTACGAGCAGTACTTC; cdr3_aa: CASRPSGGRDSYEQYF
v_call: TRBV12-1; clone_size: many; j_call: TRBJ2-7; d_call: NA; cdr3_nt: TGTGCCAGCAGCTTTGTTTGGGGGAGCCACGAGCAGTACTTC; cdr3_aa: CASSFVWGSHEQYF
v_call: TRBV7-8; clone_size: many; j_call: TRBJ1-2; d_call: NA; cdr3_nt: TGTGCCAGCAGCTCTTGGACTAGAGGCTATGGCTACACCTTC; cdr3_aa: CASSSWTRGYGYTF
v_call: TRBV7-2; clone_size: many; j_call: TRBJ2-3; d_call: NA; cdr3_nt: TGTGCCAGCAGCCTACCCACTTTGGCAGATACGCAGTTTTTT; cdr3_aa: CASSLPTLADTQFF
v_call: TRBV7-2; clone_size: many; j_call: TRBJ2-4; d_call: TRBD2; cdr3_nt: TGTGCCAGCAGCTTTGACGGGGGGGCCTCGGACATTCAGTACTTC; cdr3_aa: CASSFDGGASDIQYF